The 20 T cell receptor beta chains presented below share a single source sample, sequenced in a study of cytomegalovirus exposure and HLA in healthy donors (dated by TCRdb to about 2017). The library relied on the immunoSEQ multiplex PCR assay. A mixture of 60 forward primers for TCR Vbeta segments and 13 reverse primers for TCR Jbeta segments was used in the multiplex PCR. Imported from immuneACCESS, the table was reduced by TCRdb to in-frame sequences with V and J called. These copies leave out some clones; in studies compared against another copy, an unresolved V gene accounts for under half, and the cause of the remainder is not known. In all, the sample holds about 160,000 clones, and approximately 80% of those were seen once. The ten largest clones capture 1.4% of the sample. The sequencing input was PBMCs. Source of these receptors: a male donor in good health and CMV-seronegative.

The chain uses TRBV29-1 and TRBJ2-7; 9 bases fit TRBD1. Germline values: CDR1 SQVTM, CDR2 ANQGSEA. J was trimmed by 3 bases and V by 7 bases; bases with no gene match: 4. The CDR3 sequence is 12 residues long. CDR3 sequence reads: CSAWDRVYEQYF. CDR3 nucleotide sequence: TGCAGCGCCTGGGACAGGGTCTACGAGCAGTACTTC.

This clone has only one observation. The chain uses TRBV28 and TRBJ1-2; D ambiguous. CDR3 length: 14 amino acids. Germline loops: CDR1 MDHEN, CDR2 SYDVKM. The V gene lost 1 base and the J gene lost 4 bases, with 10 bases spanning the gap. CDR3: CASSLSRRSYGYTF. CDR3 DNA sequence: TGTGCCAGCAGTTTATCGAGGCGGAGCTATGGCTACACCTTC.

The V and J genes are TRBV7-2 and TRBJ2-7; 11 bases are shared with TRBD2. V was pared by 6 bases and J by 8 bases, with 9 bases of the junction left unmatched. The CDR3 sequence is 14 residues long. Germline CDR1 reads SGHTA; CDR2 reads FQGNSA. Here the CDR3 reads CASRGLAGGGKQYF. CDR3 sequence (DNA): TGTGCCAGCAGAGGGCTAGCGGGGGGAGGGAAGCAGTACTTC.

This clone has only one observation. The chain recombines TRBV5-1 with TRBJ2-7; tentatively, D is TRBD2 (6 bases). Germline V CDR1 and CDR2: SGHRS, YFSETQ. The V end was cut by 2 bases, the J end by 0 bases, with 12 bases between. CDR3 size: 15 residues. The CDR3 here is CASSLGTLDSYEQYF. Here the CDR3 DNA reads TGCGCCAGCAGCTTAGGGACTCTCGACTCCTACGAGCAGTACTTC.

This clone was observed a single time. The chain employs TRBV7-6 and TRBJ2-7; D might be TRBD2 (6 bases). Trimming stripped 5 bases from V and 0 bases from J, with 14 bases between. Germline V gene sequence: CDR1 SGHVS, CDR2 FNYEAQ. The CDR3 covers 15 residues. The CDR3 loop reads CASSKEGTISYEQYF. CDR3 DNA sequence: TGTGCCAGCAGCAAGGAGGGGACGATCTCCTACGAGCAGTACTTC. Filled out from reference TRBV7-6 and TRBJ2-7, the complete variable domain reads GAGVSQSPRYKVTKRGQDVALRCDPISGHVSLYWYRQALGQGPEFLTYFNYEAQQDKSGLPNDRFSAERPEGSISTLTIQRTEQRDSAMYRCASSKEGTISYEQYFGPGTRLTVT.

The chain recombines TRBV27 with TRBJ2-1; no clear D. V dropped 5 bases and J dropped 0 bases, with 11 bases sitting between them. The CDR3 is 15 residues long. Germline lookup yields CDR1 MNHEY and CDR2 SMNVEV (reference sequence). CDR3: CASSVDTFSYNEQFF. The CDR3 nucleotides read TGTGCCAGCAGTGTCGACACTTTCTCCTACAATGAGCAGTTCTTC.

The V and J genes are TRBV2 and TRBJ1-3; a weak D match, TRBD1 (5 bases). The CDR3 extends over 14 amino acids. V lost 5 bases, J lost 2 bases, and 10 bases lay in between. From germline, CDR1 is SNHLY and CDR2 FYNNEI. Here the CDR3 reads CASSSGGAGNTIYF. The DNA of the CDR3 is TGTGCCAGCAGTTCTGGGGGGGCTGGAAACACCATATATTTT.

This clone has just one count. This CDR3 is CASVKRGTGLLVETQYF. DNA of the CDR3: TGTGCCAGTGTAAAAAGGGGGACAGGGCTCCTCGTAGAGACCCAGTACTTC. J is TRBJ2-5 and V is TRBV11-3; 9 nucleotides match TRBD1. Germline V gene sequence: CDR1 SGHNT, CDR2 YENEEA. This CDR3 contains 17 residues. V lost 9 bases to trimming and J lost 4 bases; unmatched junction nucleotides: 18.

V and J are TRBV7-2 and TRBJ1-5, with D perhaps matching TRBD1 (5 bases). CDR1 and CDR2 (germline): SGHTA, FQGNSA. The CDR3 is 15 residues long. The V end lost 0 bases, the J end lost 5 bases, and 11 bases lay between the germline ends. CDR3 sequence (DNA): TGTGCCAGCAGCTTAGCCTGGGGGGATCATCAGCCCCAGCATTTT. This translates into CASSLAWGDHQPQHF.

The J gene is TRBJ2-7, the V gene TRBV28, with D unresolved. From germline, CDR1 is MDHEN and CDR2 SYDVKM. V dropped 3 bases and J dropped 5 bases, with 5 bases sitting between them. The CDR3 is made up of 11 amino acids. In DNA, the CDR3 is TGTGCCAGCAGTTTTACAGACGAGCAGTACTTC. Amino acids: CASSFTDEQYF.

The chain carries TRBV18 and TRBJ2-2, with D possibly being TRBD1 (6 bases). The V end was cut by 5 bases, the J end by 6 bases, with 19 bases between. This CDR3 contains 16 residues. Germline V gene lookup returns CDR1 KGHSH and CDR2 LQKENI. CDR3: CASSSRFNRDAGELFF. The DNA of the CDR3 is TGTGCCAGCTCATCAAGATTTAACAGGGATGCCGGGGAGCTGTTTTTT.

The chain is built from TRBV5-1 and TRBJ2-1, with 8 bases fitting TRBD2. CDR3 length equals 18 residues. V trimming: 0 bases; J trimming: 2 bases; junction bases outside the gene matches: 10. The germline CDR1 and CDR2 sequences are SGHRS and YFSETQ. CDR3 loop: CASSLVLAGSNAYNEQFF. In DNA, the CDR3 is TGCGCCAGCAGCTTGGTGTTAGCGGGAAGTAATGCCTACAATGAGCAGTTCTTC.

This chain uses TRBV5-4 with TRBJ1-5, with TRBD1 matching over 7 bases. J gave up 3 bases and V 3 bases, and 3 bases lay outside the gene matches. CDR3 length: 14 residues. Germline V lookup: CDR1 SGHNT, CDR2 YYREEE (reference sequence). CDR3: CASSSGQLNQPQHF. The CDR3 bases are TGTGCCAGCAGCTCGGGACAGCTCAATCAGCCCCAGCATTTT.

The chain combines TRBV6-1 with TRBJ2-5; D may be TRBD1 (6 bases). The V end lost 8 bases, the J end lost 5 bases, and 15 bases lay between the germline ends. The CDR3 is made up of 13 amino acids. Germline assignment: CDR1 MNHNS and CDR2 SASEGT. This chain's CDR3 is CASVWTEQETQYF. The CDR3 DNA follows: TGTGCCAGCGTGTGGACAGAGCAGGAGACCCAGTACTTC.

V gene TRBV6-6 combines with J gene TRBJ2-7; 7 bases align to TRBD1. With 6 bases clipped from V and 2 bases from J, the junction kept 7 bases outside the gene matches. Germline lookup yields CDR1 MNHNY and CDR2 SVGAGI (reference sequence). CDR3 length: 14 residues. The CDR3 DNA follows: TGTGCCAGCAGGGAGCCGGGACAGACCTACGAGCAGTACTTC. This sequence encodes CASREPGQTYEQYF.

This rearrangement joins TRBV7-2 to TRBJ2-2; 11 nucleotides match TRBD1. This CDR3 contains 16 residues. The V and J ends lost 1 base and 7 bases, in that order; junction bases with no gene match: 5. Germline V gene sequence: CDR1 SGHTA, CDR2 FQGNSA. The CDR3 bases are TGTGCCAGCAGCTTAGATGGGACAGGGGGGATCGGGGAGCTGTTTTTT. The encoded protein is CASSLDGTGGIGELFF.

Only one count was recorded for this clone. This chain joins TRBV7-3 and TRBJ2-5; 11 bases are shared with TRBD2. With 6 bases clipped from V and 5 bases from J, the junction kept 8 bases outside the gene matches. This CDR3 is 15 amino acids long. The V gene's germline CDR1 is SGHTA and CDR2 FQGTGA. The CDR3, as DNA: TGTGCCAGCAGGTCTCAACTAGCGGGAGTGGAGACCCAGTACTTC. It specifies CASRSQLAGVETQYF.

This chain links TRBV21-1 with TRBJ1-3; TRBD1, as called in the table, went unchecked against the DNA. TRBV21-1 is recorded as a pseudogene. The CDR3 consists of 15 residues. The CDR3 is CASSNLTCTGNTIYF. CDR3 DNA: TGTGCCAGCAGCAATCTCACATGCACTGGAAACACCATATATTTT.

The V and J genes are TRBV11-2 and TRBJ2-5; no firm D call. CDR1 is SGHAT and CDR2 is FQNNGV in the germline V gene. The CDR3 length is 13 residues. Trimming cost V 5 bases and J 4 bases, with 11 bases left between them. CDR3 DNA sequence: TGTGCCAGCAGCCTAAGATTGCTAGAGACCCAGTACTTC. Its translation: CASSLRLLETQYF.

The count of this clone is one. The gene calls are TRBV5-4 and TRBJ2-1; a weak D match, TRBD2 (6 bases). The CDR3 covers 15 residues. Germline lookup yields CDR1 SGHNT and CDR2 YYREEE (reference sequence). V was pared by 0 bases and J by 3 bases, with 10 bases between. The CDR3 region is CASSLERGSYNEQFF. As DNA, the CDR3 is TGTGCCAGCAGCTTGGAACGGGGGAGCTACAATGAGCAGTTCTTC.